The present T cell receptor beta chain was sequenced within a study of cytomegalovirus exposure and HLA in healthy donors. Regarding the study as a whole: The study recorded 164 TCR beta chains that were cytomegalovirus-associated. In a later analysis, at a false discovery rate of 0.05, 17,000 or so TCR beta sequences matched HLA alleles.

With respect to this clone: What it binds is unknown.

It was with 60 Vbeta and 13 Jbeta primers that the PCR ran. The assay was immunoSEQ multiplex PCR, and TCRdb's table has in-frame clones only and misses some. The top ten hold around 5.1% of the sample, which has 90,000 to 120,000 clones, 60% to 85% seen once. The germline V gene encodes CDR1 SGDLS and CDR2 YYNGEE. The CDR3 is 15 residues long. The clonotype was recovered from a female donor in good health and CMV-seropositive. The specimen was PBMCs. The chain combines TRBV9 with TRBJ2-5; D is perhaps TRBD2 (6 bases). The end of the DNA is better explained by TRBJ2-7, so the J call may be wrong. CDR3 in DNA: TGTGCCAGCAGCCCCCGCGGGACGGCTACTCACGAGCAGTACTTC. Translated: CASSPRGTATHEQYF.